These 13 T cell receptor beta chains were all obtained from the same sample, sequenced in a study of blood T cell repertoires in COVID-19. Profiling relied on immunoSEQ multiplex PCR, and the TCRdb table lists in-frame clones only, not all of them. The profile shows roughly 150,000 clones, around 87% of them singletons. The source material was peripheral blood. These receptors were obtained from a woman older than 75 with COVID-19, enrolled during active disease.

This chain connects TRBV19 to TRBJ2-3; 7 bases line up with TRBD1. The germline gives CDR1 LNHDA, CDR2 SQIVND (reference sequence). The CDR3 covers 13 residues. V shed 5 bases and J 4 bases; nucleotides not matched to a gene: 3. In nucleotides, the CDR3 is TGTGCCAGTAGTGACAGGGTTCCAGATACGCAGTATTTT. This sequence encodes CASSDRVPDTQYF. The variable domain in full, with the rest retrieved from reference TRBV19 and TRBJ2-3, is DGGITQSPKYLFRKEGQNVTLSCEQNLNHDAMYWYRQDPGQGLRLIYYSQIVNDFQKGDIAEGYSVSREKKESFPLTVTSAQKNPTAFYLCASSDRVPDTQYFGPGTRLTVL.

The V and J genes are TRBV12-3 or TRBV12-4 and TRBJ1-5; the D is unclear. Trimming removed 1 base at V and 11 bases at J, with 9 bases between. There are 12 residues in the CDR3. CDR3 coding DNA: TGTGCCAGCAGTTTAGGGCGAGGAGCCCAGCATTTT. It codes for CASSLGRGAQHF.

This chain links TRBV5-5 with TRBJ1-5, with D maybe TRBD1 (5 bases). Germline V gives CDR1 SGHKS, CDR2 YYEKEE (reference sequence). CDR3 size: 15 residues. V dropped 4 bases and J dropped 1 base, with 12 bases sitting between them. In nucleotides, the CDR3 is TGTGCCAGCAGCGCAAGGTGGGGCAGCAATCAGCCCCAGCATTTT. This sequence encodes CASSARWGSNQPQHF.

The chain links TRBV13 to TRBJ2-3; D gene uncertain. Germline assignment: CDR1 PRHDT and CDR2 FYEKMQ (reference sequence). V was pared by 2 bases and J by 4 bases, with 10 bases between. This CDR3 comprises 14 residues. CDR3 nucleotides: TGTGCCAGCAGCTTATTTGGGCCCCCAGATACGCAGTATTTT. It codes for CASSLFGPPDTQYF.

This clone appeared a few times. J is TRBJ2-2 and V is TRBV5-1, with a possible D match to TRBD1 (7 bases). The CDR3 sequence is 14 residues long. CDR1 is SGHRS, CDR2 YFSETQ, per germline. V lost 7 bases to trimming and J lost 4 bases, with 14 bases between them. The CDR3, as DNA: TGCGCCAGCGCCCCAGGGGGGAGCACCGGGGAGCTGTTTTTT. It yields the protein CASAPGGSTGELFF.

The genes are TRBV19 and TRBJ1-5; D is unclear. The V end was cut by 7 bases, the J end by 6 bases, with 13 bases between. The CDR3 length is 13 residues. CDR1 LNHDA and CDR2 SQIVND come from the germline V gene (reference sequence). In DNA, the CDR3 is TGTGCCAGTATGGCTATCGGAGGTCAGCCCCAGCATTTT. Amino acid sequence: CASMAIGGQPQHF.

The chain links TRBV19 to TRBJ1-2; TRBD1 matches at 9 bases. V lost 6 bases and J lost 5; bases outside the gene matches: 4. Germline V gene lookup returns CDR1 LNHDA and CDR2 SQIVND (reference sequence). CDR3 length: 13 amino acids. For the CDR3, the DNA is TGTGCCAGTAGACCGGGACAGGGTTATGGCTACACCTTC. Protein sequence: CASRPGQGYGYTF. The full variable domain, with the rest looked up from reference TRBV19 and TRBJ1-2, is DGGITQSPKYLFRKEGQNVTLSCEQNLNHDAMYWYRQDPGQGLRLIYYSQIVNDFQKGDIAEGYSVSREKKESFPLTVTSAQKNPTAFYLCASRPGQGYGYTFGSGTRLTVV.

This clone was counted only a few times. The V call is TRBV2, the J call TRBJ1-2; D is perhaps TRBD1 (5 bases). The ends were cut back, 1 base at V and 4 bases at J, with 13 bases in the middle. The CDR3 contains 15 residues. Per the germline V gene, CDR1 is SNHLY and CDR2 is FYNNEI. The CDR3 here is CASSEGGTQGYGYTF. The CDR3 nucleotides are TGTGCCAGCAGTGAAGGCGGGACCCAAGGCTATGGCTACACCTTC.

This clone was recorded once. The gene calls are TRBV4-1 and TRBJ2-3; unclear D gene. Trimming took off 1 base at V and 2 bases at J, with 10 bases between the two ends. The CDR3 length is 15 residues. The germline V gene has CDR1 MGHRA and CDR2 YSYEKL. CDR3 region: CASSQVWATTDTQYF. In nucleotides, the CDR3 is TGCGCCAGCAGCCAAGTCTGGGCGACCACAGATACGCAGTATTTT.

The rearrangement joins TRBV6-5 to TRBJ2-3, with 9 bases fitting TRBD1. V gave up 5 bases and J gave up 5 bases; unmatched junction bases: 5. CDR1 is MNHEY, CDR2 SVGAGI, per germline. The length of the CDR3 is 14 residues. The CDR3 coding sequence is TGTGCCAGCAGTCAACAGGGGGCTGGAGATACGCAGTATTTT. As protein: CASSQQGAGDTQYF.

This chain uses TRBV7-7 with TRBJ1-1; no firm D call. This CDR3 region has 13 residues. V lost 5 bases, J lost 1 base, and 8 bases lay in between. Germline lookup yields CDR1 SSHAT and CDR2 FNYEAQ (reference sequence). CDR3 loop: CASSRTENTEAFF. CDR3 nucleotide sequence: TGTGCCAGCAGCCGAACAGAGAACACTGAAGCTTTCTTT.

A few counts support this clone. This chain connects TRBV5-1 to TRBJ1-4; D gene unclear. The germline V and J ends were trimmed by 1 base and 6 bases, with 13 bases remaining between them. Germline-derived CDR1 and CDR2 are SGHRS and YFSETQ. The CDR3 contains 15 residues. CDR3 bases: TGCGCCAGCAGCTTGATTGCAGGATCTCATGAAAAACTGTTTTTT. This gives the protein CASSLIAGSHEKLFF.

V usage is TRBV15 and J usage is TRBJ1-6; 7 bases are a match to TRBD1. Trimming removed 4 bases from V and 5 bases from J; junction bases left unmatched: 2. Germline V lookup: CDR1 LNHNV, CDR2 YYDKDF (reference sequence). CDR3 length equals 14 residues. The CDR3 protein is CATSKQGNNSPLHF. In DNA form, the CDR3 reads TGTGCCACCAGCAAACAGGGGAATAATTCACCCCTCCACTTT.